This T cell receptor (beta chain) was recorded in a study of metastatic and nonmetastatic thyroid tumors. About the research overall: The study looked at repertoires side by side in blood and in tumor or nodule tissue from malignant and benign thyroid patients.

As concerns this clone: Its specificity is unknown.

In the source study's methods: Differences in CDR3 between clinicopathological groups were drawn on to build a classifier intended to discriminate distant-metastatic papillary thyroid cancer patients. TCRdb re-called clones via MiXCR from the PCR reads. TCRdb, not the original authors, processed these V and J calls. The sample contains about 24,000 clones, approximately 20% of which appear only once. Trimming removed 5 bases from V and 4 bases from J, with 18 bases in between. The length of the CDR3 is 16 residues. The germline CDR1 and CDR2 sequences are SGHAT and FQNNGV. Study findings and constraints: TCR beta diversity was reportedly significantly higher in malignant thyroid tumors than benign nodules, in blood and tumor.

Nobody among the patients had been given any treatment before thyroid surgery. The chain employs TRBV11-2 and TRBJ1-5; D is possibly TRBD1 (6 bases). This sequence was found in a female donor with papillary thyroid cancer or a benign thyroid nodule (not recorded which). Some clones in this sample may be carry-over from other donors' samples. The sample comprised blood. CDR3 DNA sequence: TGTGCCAGCAGCCCGGTTGAGAGGGGGGTTAATCAGCCCCAGCATTTT. It is translated as CASSPVERGVNQPQHF.